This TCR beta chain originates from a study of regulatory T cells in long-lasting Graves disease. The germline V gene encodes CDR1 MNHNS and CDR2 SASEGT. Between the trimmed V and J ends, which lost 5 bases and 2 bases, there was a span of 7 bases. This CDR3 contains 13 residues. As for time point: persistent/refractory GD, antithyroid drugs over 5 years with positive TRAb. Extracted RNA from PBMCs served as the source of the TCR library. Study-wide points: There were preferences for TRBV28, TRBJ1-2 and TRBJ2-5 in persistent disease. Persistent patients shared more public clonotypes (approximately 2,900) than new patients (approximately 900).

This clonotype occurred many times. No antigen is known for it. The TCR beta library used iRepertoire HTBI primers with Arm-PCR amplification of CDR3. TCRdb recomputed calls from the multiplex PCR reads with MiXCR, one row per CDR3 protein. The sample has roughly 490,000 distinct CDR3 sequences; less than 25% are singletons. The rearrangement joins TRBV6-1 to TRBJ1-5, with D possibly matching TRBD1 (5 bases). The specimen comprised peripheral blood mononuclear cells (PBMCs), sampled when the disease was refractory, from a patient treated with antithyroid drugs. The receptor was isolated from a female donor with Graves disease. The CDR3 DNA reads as TGTGCCAGCAGTTTACAGGGCAATCAGCCCCAGCATTTT. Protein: CASSLQGNQPQHF.